This TCR beta chain was obtained from a study of cytomegalovirus exposure and HLA in healthy donors (dated by TCRdb to about 2017). As for the study more broadly: In an earlier analysis of approximately 500 of the donors, 276 Gb of sequence data and approximately 100 million unique TCR beta sequences from about 190 million T cells were reported. The aim of the study was to test whether cataloging public T cell receptors could identify signatures of past pathogen exposure. An early release covering just under 650 HLA-typed donors comprised roughly 300 gigabases of sequencing data and around 86 million unique TCR sequences. To study patterns of TCR occurrence, a later analysis re-analyzed previously published TCR beta repertoires from under 750 donors and added high-resolution HLA genotyping. Across some 400 genotyped donors of the cohort, an average of approximately 240,000 unique TCR beta nucleotide sequences per donor were sequenced, and approximately 17% of those sequences were non-productive. In the later analysis, no new phenotypic data were used to find candidate immune exposures; instead, reliance was placed on TCR beta sequences and their occurrence across donors. Among the approximately 430 genotyped donors, more than 70% belonged to the genetic ancestry cluster associated with self-reported Caucasian donors. High-throughput TCR immunosequencing, statistical association of individual TCRs with disease status, and machine learning were combined to predict cytomegalovirus infection status. To decide whether each TCR beta V gene segment behaved as functional or pseudogenic, an earlier analysis of some 600 of the donors relied on high-throughput TCR beta sequencing. Besides the first cohort of around 670 subjects, a separate validation cohort made up of 120 or so different subjects was used. Alongside the repertoire data, information on donor age, sex, ethnicity and CMV serostatus was compiled. Roughly 5 DR-DQ haplotypes were handled as single units for association and clustering, since linkage in the cohort was strong. Typing coverage differed by locus: A, B, C, DRB1 and DQB1 were typed in roughly 620-630 donors, DQA1 in 522, DPA1 in nearly 610, and DPB1 in around 490. Class I and class II HLA loci were covered by the typing at four-digit resolution. The T cell repertoires of 700 or so subjects were profiled by immunosequencing and related to cytomegalovirus serostatus. Every repertoire in the discovery cohort had been generated on one and the same sequencing platform. A later genetic analysis took genome-wide SNP genotypes for about 60% of the roughly 670 donors and used that subset as a discovery cohort. General study outcomes and caveats: A further reported finding was that TCR beta sequences accurately predicted the HLA-A and HLA-B alleles for most subjects in the first cohort. Most CMV-associated TCR beta chains appeared to be HLA-restricted in a later analysis, and the HLA associations seemed to be driven largely by CMV exposure. In both the original and validation cohorts, the classifier was reported to diagnose cytomegalovirus status with high specificity and sensitivity. Most TCR sequences were observed very rarely across donors, whereas some public TCRs were present in many individuals. This cohort had only TCR beta chains sequenced, and the lack of alpha or paired-chain data limited which features could be detected. In a later analysis, the rate of TCR association differed among HLA loci, with DRB1 alleles having the most associated TCRs and HLA-C alleles having the fewest. Because HLA typing was unavailable for some donors at each locus, only the typed subset was used in association tests. In a later genetic analysis, fewer N-insertions in productive TCRs were reported among donors in an Asian-associated ancestry cluster than the 666-donor mean. Correlated functional status among segregating V segments might be attributable to linkage disequilibrium, but an unknown experimental factor could not be ruled out. Because the 87-base-pair reads could not distinguish some IMGT-functional V segments, including TRBV6-2 and TRBV6-3, those segments were excluded. A later genetic analysis associated a missense DCLRE1C variant with V-gene and J-gene trimming of TCR beta chains, and an independent cohort replicated the association. Because counts were too low, under 20 rarely observed V segments, including chromosome 9 orphons, were left out of the earlier analysis of roughly 600 of the donors. A group of highly shared sequence variants was considered likely to be a technical artifact of the sequencing pipeline. A total of 150 to 200 TCR beta chains were listed by the study as associated with cytomegalovirus. Compared with equally common non-associated chains, HLA-associated TCR beta chains in a later analysis were more clonally expanded and had lower generation probabilities. In a later analysis, 16,951 TCR beta sequences were associated with specific HLA alleles at a false discovery rate of 0.05. The authors suggested that the approach could potentially be generalized to other disease states and immunological phenotypes. Several of the top co-occurrence clusters appeared to be linked to parvovirus B19, influenza, CMV and Epstein-Barr virus, according to a later analysis. In an earlier analysis of 450 to 750 of the donors, most TCR beta V segments appeared in productive rearrangements about 90% or about 30% of the time, broadly matching IMGT annotations. For the cohort, immune exposure information was limited to CMV serostatus. When HLA alleles, especially DR and DQ, strongly co-occurred, attributing TCR associations to individual alleles was difficult. Sequencing depth was assumed to be roughly uniform across donors in the presence/absence analyses, though that assumption may not hold. A few of the identified cytomegalovirus-associated TCR beta chains were confirmed in vitro to be specific for cytomegalovirus antigens.

The germline V gene sets CDR1 to SGHRS and CDR2 to YFSETQ. The CDR3 numbers 15 residues from cysteine through phenylalanine. This entry keeps only the CDR3 DNA: 45 bases, framed from base 1. Germline trimming: 6 bases from V, 4 bases from J; junction bases outside gene matches: 8. To prepare the library, the immunoSEQ multiplex PCR assay was applied. The multiplex PCR relied on a mix of 60 forward primers for TCR Vbeta segments and 13 reverse primers for TCR Jbeta segments. A multiplex PCR assay on genomic DNA amplified the CDR3 region of rearranged TCR beta genes. The Illumina HiSeq System was used to sequence the amplified TCR beta libraries as 87-base-pair reads. The published analysis was carried out like this. In a later analysis, roughly 80 million unique TCR beta chains were counted across the roughly 670 repertoires, and some 10 million of these chains were shared by at least two donors. Raw reads were error-corrected and collapsed into unique sequences with a nearest-neighbor algorithm that merged closely related sequences to remove PCR and sequencing errors. To assign V, D and J gene segments, CDR3 sequences were aligned to IMGT reference sequences. For a sequence to be retained, at least a six-nucleotide match to both a V gene segment and a J gene segment was required. Rearrangements were classified as productive when the CDR3 lacked stop codons and remained in frame with V and J, and all other rearrangements were classified as non-productive. Following IMGT convention, CDR3 was defined as the stretch from the second conserved V-encoded cysteine to the conserved J-encoded phenylalanine. The earlier analysis of some 540 of the donors excluded any sequence lacking an unambiguous match to a single V gene segment. In an earlier analysis of roughly 600 of the donors, a V segment was called functional when productive rearrangements were above 56.7%, and segregating when the standard deviation between donors exceeded 5%. A statistical classification framework was developed to diagnose cytomegalovirus status using the catalog of TCR beta chain sequences. A later analysis assigned V and J genes by comparing TCR nucleotide sequences with IMGT/GENE-DB human TR gene sequences. In a later analysis, CDR3 sequences and most-parsimonious VDJ recombination scenarios were assigned using the TCRdist pipeline. In a later analysis, every TCR beta chain was defined by the combination of its CDR3 amino acid sequence and its V-gene family, and reads without a unique V-gene family were dropped. To address suspected cross-contamination and a sequencing artifact, a later analysis removed 450 to 700 highly shared, low-generation-probability nucleotide sequences. A later analysis calculated a clonal expansion index for each public chain from normalized within-repertoire ranks of inferred template counts. A later analysis computed generation probabilities with a VDJ recombination model fitted to out-of-frame rearrangements, and checked the results against IGoR. In a later analysis, hypergeometric tests were used to score TCR-TCR, TCR-HLA and TCR-CMV co-occurrence, with a repertoire-size bias correction applied to TCR pairs. False discovery rates were estimated in a later analysis by permuting HLA or CMV assignments 20 times. In a later analysis, co-occurring TCRs were grouped with DBSCAN, and TCRdist sequence similarity was added when clustering was performed within HLA-allele-positive subsets. Repertoires with fewer than 30,000 or more than 120,000 public chains were left out of co-occurrence clustering, as were a few repertoires with anomalous nucleotide sharing. Not all clones reach the TCRdb copy of this immuneACCESS table, which keeps in-frame sequences only. Checked studies attribute under half of the gap to unresolved V genes and leave the rest unexplained. That table gives V, J and clone size, and the DNA gave D and trimming. Recorded for this sample are over 150,000 clones; roughly 81% of them occurred a single time. About 13% of the sample comes from the top ten.

The cohort was made up of 650 to 700 healthy bone marrow donors. Cohort members were all nominally healthy when sampled, although unrecorded immune exposures were likely present. The donor tested CMV seronegative and was one of the 352 seronegative cohort members. Every donor gave a peripheral blood sample, and the peripheral blood mononuclear cells from that sample were used for TCR beta sequencing. Genomic DNA extraction from the blood cell samples was performed with the Qiagen DNeasy Blood Extraction Kit. Of note for this clone: What antigen it recognizes has not been identified. Per-nucleotide qualities are absent, and no much larger clonotype sits a single base away.

Sequenced: PBMCs. The sequence joins TRBV5-1 to TRBJ2-7; TRBD2 agrees with 12 junctional bases. This receptor was obtained from a woman in her forties or fifties in good health and CMV-seronegative. This receptor has the CDR3 CASTTGTSGQYEQYF. DNA sequence: TGCGCCAGCACGACCGGGACTAGCGGGCAGTACGAGCAGTACTTC.